This TCR beta chain was profiled in a study of blood T cell repertoires in COVID-19. This clone appeared once. This CDR3 has 15 amino acids. Germline V gives CDR1 MNHEY, CDR2 SMNVEV (reference sequence). Trimming shortened V by 5 bases and J by 2 bases, and 14 bases separated the two germline ends. Clones were read by immunoSEQ multiplex PCR, and TCRdb kept only the in-frame ones, dropping some. The sample lists 100,000 to 150,000 clones, roughly 86% occurring once. What was sequenced was peripheral blood. The V call is TRBV27, the J call TRBJ2-3, with a possible D match to TRBD2 (5 bases). This TCR derives from a woman in her sixties with acute or convalescent COVID-19. The chain's CDR3 is CASSTRSTFTDTQYF. The CDR3 region has the DNA TGTGCCAGCAGTACTAGGAGTACCTTCACAGATACGCAGTATTTT.